This TCR beta chain was sequenced in a study of blood T cell repertoires in COVID-19 (dated by TCRdb to about 2020). For the wider study: The collaborator samples originated in the United States, Italy and Spain and spanned the acute and convalescent phases of COVID-19. The prospective study material was composed of cDNA or gDNA derived from T cells, B-cell-depleted T cells, or PBMCs. Deeply sampled blood TCRbeta repertoires from subjects exposed to, actively infected with, or recovered from COVID-19 were included in the dataset. A freely available public database, intended as a resource for researchers studying the immune response to SARS-CoV-2, is where the repertoires were released. The samples were drawn from two sources: the first 160 participants of the ongoing ImmuneRACE study, and 1,254 subjects contributed by 6 global collaborators. A de-identified subject ID, COVID-19 status, age in years and sex were almost always included in the sample metadata. Where available, HLA class I and class II types were obtained from metadata supplied by the sample provider rather than from assay-based typing.

This clone was observed a few times. Its antigen has not been determined. Qualities for individual bases were not recorded, and no much larger clone is one base off. TCRbeta CDR3 regions were amplified from genomic DNA using the immunoSEQ Assay, a bias-controlled multiplex PCR. Concerning the study's data processing: Within the assay, amplification of reference gene primers was used to estimate how many nucleated cells each sample contained. Sequence reads were collapsed and filtered to measure the absolute abundance of every unique TCRbeta CDR3 rearrangement. For each sample, productive Simpson clonality was calculated as the square root of Simpson's diversity index over productive rearrangements. TCRdb obtained this table from immuneACCESS and retained in-frame rearrangements with V and J assigned. These tables miss some clones; where compared with another copy, unresolved V genes account for less than half of the shortfall, and the remainder is unexplained. For V, J and clone size, that table is used; D and trimming come from the DNA. Here the sample has roughly 280,000 clones; around 84% occur a single time. Roughly 4% of the sample is taken by the ten largest.

What the work shows at the level of the full study, not this receptor alone: The quantity of clinical and demographic metadata differed by source and by participant and was supplied without curation.

CDR1 LGHDT and CDR2 YNNKEL are derived from the germline V gene (reference sequence). Germline trimming amounts to 8 bases on V and 1 base on J, with 9 as the count of junction bases outside the gene matches. The CDR3 measures 15 amino acids from cysteine to phenylalanine. Solely the CDR3 DNA is kept, with 45 bases framed from the first base. Collaborating institutions collected whole blood in K2EDTA tubes following their own protocols. For TCRbeta analysis, collaborators shipped samples as frozen whole blood, isolated PBMCs, or DNA extracted from either of those sample types. The chain joins TRBV3-1 (or the pseudogene TRBV3-2) to TRBJ2-3, with 7 junctional bases fitting TRBD2. The source of this sequence is a man aged 60 to 69 with acute or convalescent COVID-19. The sequenced sample consisted of peripheral blood. The DNA sequence reads TGTGCCAGCGCATCAGGGCTAGCGGGCACAGATACGCAGTATTTT. This gives the protein CASASGLAGTDTQYF.